The T cell receptor beta chain described here comes from a study of cytomegalovirus exposure and HLA in healthy donors. The wider study: From donors who were HLA-typed, an early data release held 80 million to 85 million unique TCRs.

CDR3 length: 13 amino acids. Germline CDR1 and CDR2: SQVTM and ANQGSEA. The V and J ends lost 7 bases and 2 bases, in that order; junction bases with no gene match: 3. Concerning this clone: Its cognate antigen is unknown.

These donors, healthy bone marrow donors, were studied. Primers for the PCR totalled 60 Vbeta and 13 Jbeta. Repertoires were generated with immunoSEQ multiplex PCR, while TCRdb's copy carries only in-frame clones and drops some. Of 90,000 or so clones in the sample, about 75% were seen once. Study observations and caveats: The study listed some 160 cytomegalovirus-associated TCR beta chains.

The sample was PBMCs. This TCR derives from a female donor in good health and CMV-seronegative. The J gene is TRBJ2-5, the V gene TRBV29-1; 11 nucleotides align to TRBD1. In DNA form, the CDR3 reads TGCAGCGCCGGGACAGGGGGTCAAGAGACCCAGTACTTC. Protein product: CSAGTGGQETQYF.